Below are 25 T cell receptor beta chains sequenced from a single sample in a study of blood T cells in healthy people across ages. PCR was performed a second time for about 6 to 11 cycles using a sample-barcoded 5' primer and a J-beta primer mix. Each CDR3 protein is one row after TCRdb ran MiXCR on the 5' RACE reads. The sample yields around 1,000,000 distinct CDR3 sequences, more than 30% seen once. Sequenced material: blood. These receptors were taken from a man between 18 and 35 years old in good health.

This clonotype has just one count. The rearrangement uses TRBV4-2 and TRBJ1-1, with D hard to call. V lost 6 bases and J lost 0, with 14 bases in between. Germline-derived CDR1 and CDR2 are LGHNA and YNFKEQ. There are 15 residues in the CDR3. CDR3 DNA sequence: TGTGCCAGCAGTCCCCGGGCCCGAATGAACACTGAAGCTTTCTTT. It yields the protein CASSPRARMNTEAFF.

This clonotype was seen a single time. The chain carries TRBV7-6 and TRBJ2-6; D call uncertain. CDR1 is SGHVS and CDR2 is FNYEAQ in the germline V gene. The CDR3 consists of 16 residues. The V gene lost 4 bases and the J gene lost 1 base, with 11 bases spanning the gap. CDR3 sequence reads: CASSSTGRSGANVLTF. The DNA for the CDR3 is TGTGCCAGCAGCTCAACTGGGCGTTCTGGGGCCAACGTCCTGACTTTC.

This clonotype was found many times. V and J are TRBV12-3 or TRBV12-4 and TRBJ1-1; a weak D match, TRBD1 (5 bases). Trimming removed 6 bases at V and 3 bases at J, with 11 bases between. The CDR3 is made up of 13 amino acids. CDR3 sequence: CASSLAGDTEAFF. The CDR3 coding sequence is TGTGCCAGCAGCTTGGCGGGGGACACTGAAGCTTTCTTT.

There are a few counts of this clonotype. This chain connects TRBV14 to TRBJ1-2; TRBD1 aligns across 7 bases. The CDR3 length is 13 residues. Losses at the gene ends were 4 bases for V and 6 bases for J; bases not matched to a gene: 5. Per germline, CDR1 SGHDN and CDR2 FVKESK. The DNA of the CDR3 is TGTGCCAGCAGCCCAGACAGGGTCCATGGCTACACCTTC. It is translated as CASSPDRVHGYTF.

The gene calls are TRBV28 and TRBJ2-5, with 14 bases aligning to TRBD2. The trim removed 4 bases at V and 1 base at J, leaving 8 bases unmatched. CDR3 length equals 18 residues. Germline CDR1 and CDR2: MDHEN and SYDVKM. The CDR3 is CASSSDGTSGGRQETQYF. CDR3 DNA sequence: TGTGCCAGCAGTTCGGACGGGACTAGCGGGGGCCGCCAAGAGACCCAGTACTTC.

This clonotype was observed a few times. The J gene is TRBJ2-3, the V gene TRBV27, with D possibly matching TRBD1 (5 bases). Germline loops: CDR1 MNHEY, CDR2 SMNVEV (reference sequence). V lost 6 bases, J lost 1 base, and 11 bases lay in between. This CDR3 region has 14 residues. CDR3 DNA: TGTGCCAGCAGCGAAACCAGGGGCACAGATACGCAGTATTTT. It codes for CASSETRGTDTQYF.

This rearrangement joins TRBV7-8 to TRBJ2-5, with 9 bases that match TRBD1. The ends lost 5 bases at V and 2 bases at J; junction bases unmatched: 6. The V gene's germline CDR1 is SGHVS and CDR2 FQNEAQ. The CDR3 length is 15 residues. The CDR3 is CASSTGQGIQETQYF. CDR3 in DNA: TGTGCCAGCAGCACTGGACAGGGGATTCAAGAGACCCAGTACTTC.

The CDR3: CASSKNRNNSPLHF. For the CDR3, the DNA is TGCGCCAGCAGCAAAAACCGGAATAATTCACCCCTCCACTTT. V gene TRBV5-1 combines with J gene TRBJ1-6; no definite D call. V was clipped by 4 bases and J by 5 bases, with 10 bases between them. Germline V CDR1 and CDR2: SGHRS, YFSETQ. The CDR3 sequence is 14 residues long.

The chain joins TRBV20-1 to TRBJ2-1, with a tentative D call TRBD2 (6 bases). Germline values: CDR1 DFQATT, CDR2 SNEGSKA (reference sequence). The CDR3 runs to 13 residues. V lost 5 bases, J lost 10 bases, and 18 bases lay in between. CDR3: CSAPGGSSYEQFF. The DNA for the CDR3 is TGCAGTGCTCCCGGGGGAAGCTCCTACGAGCAGTTCTTC.

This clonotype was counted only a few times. CDR3 loop: CSARQVTEAFF. As DNA, the CDR3 is TGCAGTGCTAGGCAGGTGACTGAAGCTTTCTTT. The chain has TRBV20-1 and TRBJ1-1; no clear D gene. This CDR3 has 11 residues. V was cut by 3 bases and J by 5 bases, with 7 bases left in between. The germline gives CDR1 DFQATT, CDR2 SNEGSKA (reference sequence).

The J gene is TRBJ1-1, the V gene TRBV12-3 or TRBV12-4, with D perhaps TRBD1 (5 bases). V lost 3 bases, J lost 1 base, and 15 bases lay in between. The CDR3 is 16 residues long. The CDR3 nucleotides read TGTGCCAGCAGTTTGGGGACCCCCGGGGGGAACACTGAAGCTTTCTTT. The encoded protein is CASSLGTPGGNTEAFF.

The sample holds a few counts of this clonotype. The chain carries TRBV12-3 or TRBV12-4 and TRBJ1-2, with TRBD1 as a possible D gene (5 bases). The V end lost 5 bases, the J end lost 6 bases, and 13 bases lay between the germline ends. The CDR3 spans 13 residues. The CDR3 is CASSPQGPNGYTF. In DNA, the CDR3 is TGTGCCAGCAGTCCCCAGGGCCCGAATGGCTACACCTTC.

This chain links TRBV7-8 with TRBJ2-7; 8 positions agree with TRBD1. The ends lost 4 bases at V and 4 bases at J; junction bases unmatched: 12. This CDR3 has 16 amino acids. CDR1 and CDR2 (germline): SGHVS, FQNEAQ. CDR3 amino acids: CASSYHSDRGIYEQYF. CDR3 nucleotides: TGTGCCAGCAGCTACCATTCCGACAGGGGAATATACGAGCAGTACTTC.

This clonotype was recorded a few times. Here the CDR3 DNA reads TGCAGCGGGTGGGGGACAGGTGCCTACGAGCAGTACTTC. This encodes CSGWGTGAYEQYF. The chain recombines TRBV29-1 with TRBJ2-7; 8 bases match TRBD1. The germline gives CDR1 SQVTM, CDR2 ANQGSEA. The CDR3 has 13 amino acids. V was pared by 7 bases and J by 2 bases, with 7 bases of the junction left unmatched.

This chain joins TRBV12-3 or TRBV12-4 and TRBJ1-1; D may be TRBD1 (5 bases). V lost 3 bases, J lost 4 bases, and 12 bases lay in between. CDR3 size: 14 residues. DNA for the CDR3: TGTGCCAGCAGTTTTTTAAGGGGCGGCACTGAAGCTTTCTTT. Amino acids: CASSFLRGGTEAFF.

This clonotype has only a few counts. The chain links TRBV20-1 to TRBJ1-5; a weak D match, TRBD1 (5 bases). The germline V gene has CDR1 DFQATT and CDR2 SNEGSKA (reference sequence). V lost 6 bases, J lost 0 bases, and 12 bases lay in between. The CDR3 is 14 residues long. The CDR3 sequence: CSAPTEYSNQPQHF. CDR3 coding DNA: TGCAGTGCCCCGACAGAGTATAGCAATCAGCCCCAGCATTTT.

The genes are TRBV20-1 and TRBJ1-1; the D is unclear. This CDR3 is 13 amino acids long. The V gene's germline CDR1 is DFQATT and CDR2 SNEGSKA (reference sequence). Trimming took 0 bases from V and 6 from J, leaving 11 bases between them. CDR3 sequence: CSARDLGRAEAFF. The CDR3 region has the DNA TGCAGTGCTAGAGATTTGGGTCGGGCTGAAGCTTTCTTT.

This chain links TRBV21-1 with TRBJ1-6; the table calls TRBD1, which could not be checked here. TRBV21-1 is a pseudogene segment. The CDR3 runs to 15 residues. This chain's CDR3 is CASSPFPAYNSPLHF. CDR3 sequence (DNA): TGTGCCAGCAGCCCCTTCCCGGCCTATAATTCACCCCTCCACTTT.

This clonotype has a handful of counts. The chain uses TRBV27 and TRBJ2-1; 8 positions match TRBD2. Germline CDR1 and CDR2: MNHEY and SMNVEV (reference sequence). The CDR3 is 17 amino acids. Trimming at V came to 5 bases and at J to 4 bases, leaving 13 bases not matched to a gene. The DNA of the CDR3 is TGTGCCAGCAGTCTCCATCTTACGGGGGGGAGTTACAATGAGCAGTTCTTC. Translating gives CASSLHLTGGSYNEQFF.

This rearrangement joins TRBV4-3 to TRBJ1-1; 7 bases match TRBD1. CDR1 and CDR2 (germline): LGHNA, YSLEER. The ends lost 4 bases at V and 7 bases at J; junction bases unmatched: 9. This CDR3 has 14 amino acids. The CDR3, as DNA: TGCGCCAGCAGCCTCGACCCCCGACAGGGTGAAGCTTTCTTT. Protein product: CASSLDPRQGEAFF.

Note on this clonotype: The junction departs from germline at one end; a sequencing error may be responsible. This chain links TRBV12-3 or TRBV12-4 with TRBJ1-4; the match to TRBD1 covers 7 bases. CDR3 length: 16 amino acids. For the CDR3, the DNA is TGTGCCAGCAGCCTAATCCGGGACAGCTATAATGAAAAACCGTTTTTT. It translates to CASSLIRDSYNEKPFF.

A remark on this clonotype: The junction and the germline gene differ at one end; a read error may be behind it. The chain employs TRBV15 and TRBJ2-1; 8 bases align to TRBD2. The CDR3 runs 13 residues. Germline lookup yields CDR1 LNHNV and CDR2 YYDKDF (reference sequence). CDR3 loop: CVTSRGLANEQFF. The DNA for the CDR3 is TGTGTCACCAGCAGAGGACTAGCCAATGAGCAGTTCTTC.

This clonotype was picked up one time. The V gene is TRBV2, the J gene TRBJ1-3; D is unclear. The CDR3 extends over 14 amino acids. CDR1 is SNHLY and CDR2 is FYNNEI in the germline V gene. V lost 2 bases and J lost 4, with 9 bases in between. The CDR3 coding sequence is TGTGCCAGCAGTGAATCTGCACAAGGAAACACCATATATTTT. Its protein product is CASSESAQGNTIYF.

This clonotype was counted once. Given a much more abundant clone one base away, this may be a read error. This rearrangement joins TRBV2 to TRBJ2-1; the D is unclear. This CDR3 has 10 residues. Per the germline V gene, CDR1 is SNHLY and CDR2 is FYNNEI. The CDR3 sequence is CASSNKERFF. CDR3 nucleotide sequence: TGTGCCAGTTCTAACAAAGAGCGGTTCTTC.

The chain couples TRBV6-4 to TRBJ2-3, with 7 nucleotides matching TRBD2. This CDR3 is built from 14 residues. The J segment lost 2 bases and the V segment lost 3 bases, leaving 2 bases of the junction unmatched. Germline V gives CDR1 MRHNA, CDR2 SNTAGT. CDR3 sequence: CASSERGNTDTQYF. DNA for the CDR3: TGTGCCAGCAGTGAGCGGGGGAACACAGATACGCAGTATTTT.